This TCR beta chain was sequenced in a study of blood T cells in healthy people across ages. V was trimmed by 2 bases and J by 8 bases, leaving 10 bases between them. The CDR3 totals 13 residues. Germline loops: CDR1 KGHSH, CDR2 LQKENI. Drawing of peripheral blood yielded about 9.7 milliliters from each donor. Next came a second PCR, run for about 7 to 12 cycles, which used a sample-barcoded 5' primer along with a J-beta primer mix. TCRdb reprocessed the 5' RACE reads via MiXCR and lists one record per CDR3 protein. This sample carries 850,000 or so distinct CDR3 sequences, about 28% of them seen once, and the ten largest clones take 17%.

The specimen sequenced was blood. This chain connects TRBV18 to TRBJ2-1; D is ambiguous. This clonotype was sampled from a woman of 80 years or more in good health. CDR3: CASSPNPDYEQFF. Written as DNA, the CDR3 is TGTGCCAGCTCACCAAATCCTGACTATGAGCAGTTCTTC.